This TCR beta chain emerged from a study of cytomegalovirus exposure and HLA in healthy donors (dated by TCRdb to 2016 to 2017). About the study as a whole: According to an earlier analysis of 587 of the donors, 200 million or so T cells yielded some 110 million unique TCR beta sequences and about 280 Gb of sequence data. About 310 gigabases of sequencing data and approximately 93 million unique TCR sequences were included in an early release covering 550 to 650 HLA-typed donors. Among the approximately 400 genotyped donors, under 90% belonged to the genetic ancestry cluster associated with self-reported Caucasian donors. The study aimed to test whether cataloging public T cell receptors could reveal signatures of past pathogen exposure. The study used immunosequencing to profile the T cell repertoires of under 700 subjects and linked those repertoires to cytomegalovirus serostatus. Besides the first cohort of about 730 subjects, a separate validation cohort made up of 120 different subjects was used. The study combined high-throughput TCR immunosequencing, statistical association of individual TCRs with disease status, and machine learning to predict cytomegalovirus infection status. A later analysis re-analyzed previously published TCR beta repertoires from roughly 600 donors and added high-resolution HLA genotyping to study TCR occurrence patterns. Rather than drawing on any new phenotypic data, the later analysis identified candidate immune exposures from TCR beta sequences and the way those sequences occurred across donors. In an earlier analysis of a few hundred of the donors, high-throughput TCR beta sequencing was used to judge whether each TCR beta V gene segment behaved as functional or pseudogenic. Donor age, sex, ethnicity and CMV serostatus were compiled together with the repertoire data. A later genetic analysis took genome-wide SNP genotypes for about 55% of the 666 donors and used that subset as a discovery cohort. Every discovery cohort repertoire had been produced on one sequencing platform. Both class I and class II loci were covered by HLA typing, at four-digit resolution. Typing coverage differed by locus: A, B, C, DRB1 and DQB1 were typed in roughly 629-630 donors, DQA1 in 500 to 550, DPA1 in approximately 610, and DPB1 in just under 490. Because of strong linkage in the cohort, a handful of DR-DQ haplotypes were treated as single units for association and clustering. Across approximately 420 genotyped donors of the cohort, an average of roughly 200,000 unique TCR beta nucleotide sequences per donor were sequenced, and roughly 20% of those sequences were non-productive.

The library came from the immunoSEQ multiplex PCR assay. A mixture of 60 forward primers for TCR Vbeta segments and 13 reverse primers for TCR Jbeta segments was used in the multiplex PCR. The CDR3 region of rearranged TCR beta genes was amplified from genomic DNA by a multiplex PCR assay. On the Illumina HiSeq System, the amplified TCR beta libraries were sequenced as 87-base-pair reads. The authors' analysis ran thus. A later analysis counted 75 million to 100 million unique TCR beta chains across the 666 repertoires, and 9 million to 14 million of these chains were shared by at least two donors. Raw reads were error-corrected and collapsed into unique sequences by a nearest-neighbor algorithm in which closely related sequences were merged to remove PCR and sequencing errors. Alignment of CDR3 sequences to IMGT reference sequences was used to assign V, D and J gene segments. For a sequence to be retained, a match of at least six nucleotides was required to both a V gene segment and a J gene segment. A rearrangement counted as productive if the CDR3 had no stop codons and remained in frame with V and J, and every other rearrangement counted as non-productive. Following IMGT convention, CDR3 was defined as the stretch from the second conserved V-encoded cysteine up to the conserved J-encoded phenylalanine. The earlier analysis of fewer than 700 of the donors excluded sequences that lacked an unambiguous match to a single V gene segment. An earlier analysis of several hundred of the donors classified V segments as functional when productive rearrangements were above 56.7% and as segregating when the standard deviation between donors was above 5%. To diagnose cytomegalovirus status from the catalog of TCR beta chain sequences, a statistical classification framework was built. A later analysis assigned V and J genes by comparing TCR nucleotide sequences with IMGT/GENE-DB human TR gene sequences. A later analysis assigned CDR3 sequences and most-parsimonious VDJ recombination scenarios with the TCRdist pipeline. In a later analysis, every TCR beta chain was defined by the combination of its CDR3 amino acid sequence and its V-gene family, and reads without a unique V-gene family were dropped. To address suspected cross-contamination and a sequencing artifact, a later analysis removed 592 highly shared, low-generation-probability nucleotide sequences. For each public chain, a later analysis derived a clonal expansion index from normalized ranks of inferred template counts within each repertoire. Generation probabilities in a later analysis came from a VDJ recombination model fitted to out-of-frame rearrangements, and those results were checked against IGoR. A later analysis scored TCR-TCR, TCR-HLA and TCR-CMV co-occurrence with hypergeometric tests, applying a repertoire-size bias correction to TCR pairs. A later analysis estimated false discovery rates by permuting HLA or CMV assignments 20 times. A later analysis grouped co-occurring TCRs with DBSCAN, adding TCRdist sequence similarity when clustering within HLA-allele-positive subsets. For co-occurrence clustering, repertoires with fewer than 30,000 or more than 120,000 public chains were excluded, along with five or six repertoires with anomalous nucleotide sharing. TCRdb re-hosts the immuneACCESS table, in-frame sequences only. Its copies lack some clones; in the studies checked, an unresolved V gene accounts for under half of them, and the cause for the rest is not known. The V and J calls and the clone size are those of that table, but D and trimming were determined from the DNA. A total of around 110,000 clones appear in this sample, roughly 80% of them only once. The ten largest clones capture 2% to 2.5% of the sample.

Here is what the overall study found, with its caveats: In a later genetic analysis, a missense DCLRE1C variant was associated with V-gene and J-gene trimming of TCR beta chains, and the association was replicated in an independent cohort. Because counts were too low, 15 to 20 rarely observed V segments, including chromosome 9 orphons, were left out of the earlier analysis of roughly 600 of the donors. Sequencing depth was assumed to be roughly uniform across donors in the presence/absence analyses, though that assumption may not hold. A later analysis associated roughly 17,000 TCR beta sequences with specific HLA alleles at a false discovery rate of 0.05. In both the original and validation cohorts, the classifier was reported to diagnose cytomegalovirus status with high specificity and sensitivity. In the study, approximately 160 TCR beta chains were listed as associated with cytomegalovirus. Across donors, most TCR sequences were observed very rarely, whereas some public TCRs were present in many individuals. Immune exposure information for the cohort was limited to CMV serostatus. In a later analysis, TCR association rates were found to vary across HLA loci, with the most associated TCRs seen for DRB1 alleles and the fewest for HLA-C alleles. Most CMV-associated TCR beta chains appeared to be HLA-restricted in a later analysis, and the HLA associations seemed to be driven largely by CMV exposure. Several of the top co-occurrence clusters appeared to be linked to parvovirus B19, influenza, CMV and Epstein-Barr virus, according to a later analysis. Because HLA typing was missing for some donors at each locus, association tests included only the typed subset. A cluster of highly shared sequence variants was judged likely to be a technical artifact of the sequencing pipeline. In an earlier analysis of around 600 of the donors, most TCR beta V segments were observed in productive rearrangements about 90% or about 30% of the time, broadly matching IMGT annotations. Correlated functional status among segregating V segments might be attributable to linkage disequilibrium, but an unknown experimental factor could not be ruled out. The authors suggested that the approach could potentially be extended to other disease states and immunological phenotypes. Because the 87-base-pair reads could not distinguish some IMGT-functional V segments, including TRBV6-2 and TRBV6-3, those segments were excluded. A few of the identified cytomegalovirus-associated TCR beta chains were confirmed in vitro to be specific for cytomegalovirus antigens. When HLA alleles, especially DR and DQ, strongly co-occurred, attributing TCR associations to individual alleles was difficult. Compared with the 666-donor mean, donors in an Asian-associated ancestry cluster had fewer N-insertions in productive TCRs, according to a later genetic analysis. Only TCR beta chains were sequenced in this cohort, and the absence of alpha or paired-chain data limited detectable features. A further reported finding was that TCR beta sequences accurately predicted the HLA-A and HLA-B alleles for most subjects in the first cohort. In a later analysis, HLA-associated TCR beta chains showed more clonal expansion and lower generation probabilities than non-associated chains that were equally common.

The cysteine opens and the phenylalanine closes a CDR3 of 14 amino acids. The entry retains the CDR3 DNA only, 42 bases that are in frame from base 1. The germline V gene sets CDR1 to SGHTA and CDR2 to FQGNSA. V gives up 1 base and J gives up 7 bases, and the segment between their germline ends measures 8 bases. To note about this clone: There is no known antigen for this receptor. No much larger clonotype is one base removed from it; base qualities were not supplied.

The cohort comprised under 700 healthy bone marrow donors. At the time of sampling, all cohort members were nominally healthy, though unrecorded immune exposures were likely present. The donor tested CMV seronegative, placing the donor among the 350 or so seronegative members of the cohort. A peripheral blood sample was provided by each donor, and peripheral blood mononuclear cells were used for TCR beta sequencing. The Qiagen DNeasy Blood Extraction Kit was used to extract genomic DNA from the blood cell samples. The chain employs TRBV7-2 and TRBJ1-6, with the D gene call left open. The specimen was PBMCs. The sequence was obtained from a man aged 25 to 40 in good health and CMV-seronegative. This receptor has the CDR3 CASSLGRINSPLHF. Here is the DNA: TGTGCCAGCAGCTTAGGGCGGATAAATTCACCCCTCCACTTT.